This T cell receptor beta chain was observed in a study of blood T cell repertoires in COVID-19. The germline V gene has CDR1 DFQATT and CDR2 SNEGSKA (reference sequence). This CDR3 comprises 13 residues. The V gene lost 3 bases and the J gene lost 6 bases, with 9 bases spanning the gap. Some clones are missing from TCRdb's copy, which holds only in-frame ones; the method was immunoSEQ multiplex PCR. Of 25,000 to 35,000 clones in the sample, around nine tenths were seen once. This rearrangement joins TRBV20-1 to TRBJ1-6; D is unresolved. The clonotype comes from a human donor in a cohort sampled during active COVID-19. The donor label of this sample is uncertain. Sequenced input: peripheral blood. The CDR3 is CSASSPINSPLHF. In nucleotides, the CDR3 is TGCAGTGCTAGTAGCCCCATTAATTCACCCCTCCACTTT.